This T cell receptor (beta chain) appears in the sequencing data of a study of beta chain features in type 1 diabetes. Study summary: Patients did not differ from healthy donors in age, gender or cell yield.

Every isolated RNA sample was fully reverse transcribed, so sequencing captured expressed TCRB transcripts. Data came from immunoSEQ multiplex PCR; TCRdb stores just in-frame clones and leaves some out. The sample carries some 240,000 clones, approximately 11% recorded once. This clone came up a few times. This receptor was obtained from a man aged 18 to 30 in good health. Material: central memory CD4+ T cells from blood.

The CDR3 DNA follows: TGTGCCAGCAGCTTGGTTGCGACTAGCGCATACAATGAGCAGTTCTTC. It encodes CASSLVATSAYNEQFF. V is TRBV5-6 and J is TRBJ2-1, with 8 positions matching TRBD2. The CDR3 totals 16 residues. V shed 0 bases, J shed 4 bases, and the junction held 6 bases outside the gene matches. The V gene's germline CDR1 is SGHDT and CDR2 YYEEEE.